The clone carrying this T cell receptor (beta chain) was seen more than once but under ten times. Its matching antigen is unknown. Bulk libraries came from a prior protocol with listed TCR primers. TCRdb itself ran the PCR reads through MiXCR, one entry per CDR3 protein. The sample holds under 65,000 distinct CDR3 sequences; around 27% are singletons and the top ten take over 1.5%. This sample is drawn from a study of molecular identifiers for immune sequencing clone quantification. Whole-study findings and limits: Barcode collisions between identical TCR molecules could shrink estimates of highly expanded clone sizes.

The CDR3 is 13 residues long. V was trimmed by 1 base and J by 5 bases, leaving 6 bases between them. Germline CDR1 MNHEY, CDR2 SVGEGT. Sorted inputs of roughly 17,000 to 1,000,000 cells, with 10%, 30% or 50% RNA, yielded naive CD8 libraries. The source material was naive CD8+ T cells from blood, with Jurkat cell RNA spiked in. The sample's subset: FACS-sorted CD8+CD4-CCR7+CD45RA+ naive T cells. The receptor was derived from a human donor in good health. Some libraries in this study had Jurkat cell RNA spiked in. The rearrangement uses TRBV6-2 or TRBV6-3 and TRBJ2-1, with D possibly being TRBD1 (6 bases). In DNA form, the CDR3 reads TGTGCCAGCAGTTACTGGGACAACAATGAGCAGTTCTTC. Its translation is CASSYWDNNEQFF.